This TCR beta chain originates from a study of T cell repertoires in cytomegalovirus infection. On the study more broadly: Indications came from public TCR beta signatures; they pointed to CMV infection and to a matching HLA type.

This clonotype was detected ten times or more. Using its own MiXCR run on the reads, TCRdb lists one record per CDR3 protein. There are approximately 490,000 distinct CDR3 sequences in the sample; 11% occur only once, and around 9.6% lies in the top ten. This CDR3 spans 15 amino acids. Trimming removed 1 base at V and 4 bases at J, with 12 bases between. The germline gives CDR1 SGHDT, CDR2 YYEEEE. The chain uses TRBV5-6 and TRBJ1-5; D is perhaps TRBD1 (5 bases). The sequenced sample consisted of PBMCs. This TCR was recovered from a human donor in good health (CMV status not recorded). Some clones in this sample may be carry-over from other donors' samples. The chain's CDR3 is CASSLRAGTNQPQHF. The CDR3 DNA follows: TGTGCCAGCAGCTTGCGTGCGGGGACGAATCAGCCCCAGCATTTT.